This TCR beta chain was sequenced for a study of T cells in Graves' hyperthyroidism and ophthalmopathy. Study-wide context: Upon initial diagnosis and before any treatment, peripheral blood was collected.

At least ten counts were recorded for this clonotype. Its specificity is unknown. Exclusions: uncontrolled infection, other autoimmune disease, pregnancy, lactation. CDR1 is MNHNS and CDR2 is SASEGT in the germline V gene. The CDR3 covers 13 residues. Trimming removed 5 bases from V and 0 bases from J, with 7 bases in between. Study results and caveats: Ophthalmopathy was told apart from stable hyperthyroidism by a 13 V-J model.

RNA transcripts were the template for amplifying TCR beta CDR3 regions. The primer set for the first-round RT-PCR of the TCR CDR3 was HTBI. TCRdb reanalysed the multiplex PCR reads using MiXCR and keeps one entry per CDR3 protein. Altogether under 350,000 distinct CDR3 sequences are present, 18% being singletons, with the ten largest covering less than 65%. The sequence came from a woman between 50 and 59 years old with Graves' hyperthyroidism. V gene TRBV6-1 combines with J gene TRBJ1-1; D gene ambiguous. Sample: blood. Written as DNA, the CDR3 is TGTGCCAGCAGTACAAGCTTGAACACTGAAGCTTTCTTT. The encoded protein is CASSTSLNTEAFF.